A selection of T cell receptor beta chains follows, all from one sample in a study of cytomegalovirus exposure and HLA in healthy donors. Here immunoSEQ multiplex PCR was the method, and the copy in TCRdb shows in-frame clones only, minus some. The sample includes a few hundred thousand clones, about 83% of them seen just once. Specimen: PBMCs. Receptors were obtained from a man aged 35-49 years in good health and CMV-seronegative. The CDR3 runs from the conserved cysteine through the conserved F or W. The D gene is left open where the match is weak. Rows may omit the clone size; those that give it use once, few, many or a size class.

d_gene,j_gene,abundance,v_gene,len,CDR3nt,CDR3aa
.,TRBJ2-7,.,TRBV12-1,14,TGTGCCAGCAGCACCAGGGTGGGCTGCTACGAGCAGTACTTC,CASSTRVGCYEQYF
TRBD1,TRBJ1-1,.,TRBV6-5,15,TGTGCCAGCAGCCTCGGGACAGGGGCGGCCACTGAAGCTTTCTTT,CASSLGTGAATEAFF
.,TRBJ2-2,.,TRBV19,14,TGTGCCAGTAGTAGTGACAGAATAACCGGGGAGCTGTTTTTT,CASSSDRITGELFF
.,TRBJ2-2,.,TRBV9,15,TGTGCCAGCAGCCAGGACAGTATGAACACCGGGGAGCTGTTTTTT,CASSQDSMNTGELFF
TRBD1,TRBJ1-5,.,TRBV2,15,TGTGCCAGCAGTGAATGGGACAGGGGCAATCAGCCCCAGCATTTT,CASSEWDRGNQPQHF
.,TRBJ2-1,few,TRBV7-3,13,TGTGCCAGCAGCAATGGGCCCCGGGGTGAGCAGTTCTTC,CASSNGPRGEQFF
TRBD1,TRBJ1-4,once,TRBV7-9,14,TGTGCCAGCAGCTTAGGCAGGGGGGATGAAAAACTGTTTTTT,CASSLGRGDEKLFF
.,TRBJ2-7,.,TRBV2,13,TGTGCCAGCAGTGATTGGAACAGCTACGAGCAGTACTTC,CASSDWNSYEQYF
TRBD1,TRBJ1-6,.,TRBV19,13,TGTGCCAGCCGGGACAGGGCAAATTCACCCCTCCACTTT,CASRDRANSPLHF
.,TRBJ1-2,.,TRBV28,12,TGTGCCAGCAGTTTGTCCCCTTATGGCTACACCTTC,CASSLSPYGYTF